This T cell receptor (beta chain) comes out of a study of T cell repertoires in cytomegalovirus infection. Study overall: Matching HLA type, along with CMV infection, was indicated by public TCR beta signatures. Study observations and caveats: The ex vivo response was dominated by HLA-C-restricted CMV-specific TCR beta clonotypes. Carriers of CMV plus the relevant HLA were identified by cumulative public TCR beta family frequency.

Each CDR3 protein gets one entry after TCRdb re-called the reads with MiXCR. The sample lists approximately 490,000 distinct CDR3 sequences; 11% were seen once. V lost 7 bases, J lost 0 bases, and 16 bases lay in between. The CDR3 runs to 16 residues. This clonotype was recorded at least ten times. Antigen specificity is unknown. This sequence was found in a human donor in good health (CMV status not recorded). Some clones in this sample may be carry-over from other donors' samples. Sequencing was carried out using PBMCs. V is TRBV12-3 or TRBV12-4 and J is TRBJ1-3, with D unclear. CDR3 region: CASTLSGEGSGNTIYF. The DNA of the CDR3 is TGTGCCAGCACCCTCAGTGGGGAGGGCTCTGGAAACACCATATATTTT.